This T cell receptor beta chain was profiled in a study of OX40 agonist ivuxolimab in advanced cancers. The J segment lost 2 bases and the V segment lost 5 bases, leaving 9 bases of the junction unmatched. CDR3 size: 16 residues. The germline V gene encodes CDR1 SEHNR and CDR2 FQNEAQ (reference sequence). TCRdb keeps only in-frame clones here, not all; method: immunoSEQ multiplex PCR. The table records about 83,000 clones, less than 85% of them present only once. This rearrangement joins TRBV7-9 to TRBJ2-1, with 7 positions matching TRBD1. This receptor was taken from an adult with an advanced solid tumor such as melanoma, head and neck, liver or kidney cancer. Sequenced here: CD4+ or CD8+ T cells sorted from blood, sampled in a trial of the OX40 agonist ivuxolimab. The CDR3 bases are TGTGCCAGCAGCCCCCGGACAGGCAAGACCTACAATGAGCAGTTCTTC. It specifies CASSPRTGKTYNEQFF.